These 32 T cell receptor beta chains came from one sample sequenced in a study of cytomegalovirus exposure and HLA in healthy donors. The PCR contained 60 Vbeta and 13 Jbeta primers. The table came from immunoSEQ multiplex PCR; TCRdb's copy has only in-frame clones and leaves some out. The profile shows under 55,000 clones, around 70% of them singletons. Sequenced: PBMCs. These receptor sequences come from a woman in her twenties or thirties in good health and CMV-seronegative.

There are a few counts of this clone. CDR3 sequence reads: CAWSGLAGGVNEQFF. The DNA for the CDR3 is TGTGCCTGGAGTGGGCTGGCGGGGGGGGTCAATGAGCAGTTCTTC. J is TRBJ2-1 and V is TRBV30; the match to TRBD2 covers 9 bases. The CDR3 totals 15 residues. The V and J ends lost 1 base and 6 bases, in that order; junction bases with no gene match: 7. The germline CDR1 and CDR2 sequences are GTSNPN and SVGIG (reference sequence).

The chain recombines TRBV29-1 with TRBJ1-1; possible D gene TRBD1, 6 bases. The V and J ends lost 8 bases and 1 base respectively, with 14 bases between them. The CDR3 runs to 13 residues. CDR1 is SQVTM and CDR2 is ANQGSEA in the germline V gene. CDR3 nucleotide sequence: TGCAGCACCCCAGGGGTGGCGAACACTGAAGCTTTCTTT. Amino acid sequence: CSTPGVANTEAFF.

V gene TRBV20-1 combines with J gene TRBJ1-1; TRBD1 is a possible D gene (6 bases). Trimming left V 8 bases short and J 5 bases short, with 12 bases between. The V gene's germline CDR1 is DFQATT and CDR2 SNEGSKA (reference sequence). CDR3 size: 11 residues. The CDR3 DNA reads TGCAGTACAGGGCCGGGTACTGAAGCTTTCTTT. Encoded protein: CSTGPGTEAFF.

The chain employs TRBV30 and TRBJ2-7; 8 nucleotides align to TRBD1. The CDR3 runs 14 residues. V dropped 2 bases and J dropped 6; count of bases not matched to a gene: 9. Germline V gene data show CDR1 as GTSNPN and CDR2 as SVGIG (reference sequence). CDR3 in DNA: TGTGCCTGGAGTCCCGGGCAGGGGGCGGGCGAGCAGTACTTC. Translation: CAWSPGQGAGEQYF.

The J gene is TRBJ1-6, the V gene TRBV4-1, with unresolved D. The V end was cut by 0 bases, the J end by 7 bases, with 10 bases between. The CDR3 totals 15 residues. Germline CDR1 and CDR2: MGHRA and YSYEKL. As DNA, the CDR3 is TGCGCCAGCAGCCAAGACTCTTTGGGCAATTCACCCCTCCACTTT. Protein: CASSQDSLGNSPLHF.

This chain links TRBV28 with TRBJ1-4; 7 nucleotides align to TRBD1. CDR3 length: 15 amino acids. Germline CDR1 and CDR2: MDHEN and SYDVKM. Unmatched junction bases numbered 10, after V lost 4 bases and J lost 8 bases. CDR3 nucleotide sequence: TGTGCCAGCAGTTATTCACAGGGGAATTTAGAAAAACTGTTTTTT. As protein: CASSYSQGNLEKLFF. Based on the CDR3 plus reference TRBV28 and TRBJ1-4, the full variable domain is DVKVTQSSRYLVKRTGEKVFLECVQDMDHENMFWYRQDPGLGLRLIYFSYDVKMKEKGDIPEGYSVSREKKERFSLILESASTNQTSMYLCASSYSQGNLEKLFFGSGTQLSVL.

The chain carries TRBV4-2 and TRBJ2-3; maybe TRBD1 (6 bases). CDR3 length: 15 amino acids. Per the germline V gene, CDR1 is LGHNA and CDR2 is YNFKEQ. Trimming took off 10 bases at V and 0 bases at J, with 17 bases between the two ends. CDR3 nucleotide sequence: TGTGCCACCAATAGGGACACCGCTAGCACAGATACGCAGTATTTT. Residues: CATNRDTASTDTQYF.

This chain uses TRBV2 with TRBJ2-7, with 10 bases matching TRBD2. There are 15 residues in the CDR3. Trimming removed 2 bases from V and 7 bases from J; junction bases left unmatched: 8. In germline, CDR1 is SNHLY, CDR2 FYNNEI. This CDR3 reads CASSEFSGGPLEQYF. CDR3 nucleotides: TGTGCCAGCAGTGAATTTAGCGGGGGGCCTCTTGAGCAGTACTTC. The variable domain in full, completed from reference TRBV2 and TRBJ2-7, reads EPEVTQTPSHQVTQMGQEVILRCVPISNHLYFYWYRQILGQKVEFLVSFYNNEISEKSEIFDDQFSVERPDGSNFTLKIRSTKLEDSAMYFCASSEFSGGPLEQYFGPGTRLTVT.

This chain uses TRBV5-6 with TRBJ1-1; 7 bases match TRBD1. Germline trimming cut 3 bases from V and 3 bases from J; bases unmatched to any gene: 8. The CDR3 is 15 residues long. Germline assignment: CDR1 SGHDT and CDR2 YYEEEE. CDR3 nucleotides: TGTGCCAGCAGCTGGGAACGGGACAGTTACACTGAAGCTTTCTTT. Translating it yields CASSWERDSYTEAFF. Full variable domain (missing parts from reference TRBV5-6 and TRBJ1-1): DAGVTQSPTHLIKTRGQQVTLRCSPKSGHDTVSWYQQALGQGPQFIFQYYEEEERQRGNFPDRFSGHQFPNYSSELNVNALLLGDSALYLCASSWERDSYTEAFFGQGTRLTVV.

The CDR3 here is CAWSVNRGVAFF. The CDR3 DNA reads TGTGCCTGGAGTGTAAACCGGGGGGTGGCTTTCTTT. The chain links TRBV30 to TRBJ1-1; D perhaps matches TRBD1 (5 bases). Trimming shortened V by 0 bases and J by 11 bases, and 13 bases separated the two germline ends. The length of the CDR3 is 12 residues. The germline V gene has CDR1 GTSNPN and CDR2 SVGIG (reference sequence).

The V call is TRBV7-8, the J call TRBJ2-7; TRBD1 might be the D (6 bases). The V and J ends lost 5 bases and 2 bases respectively, with 16 bases between them. This CDR3 has 15 amino acids. Germline CDR1 reads SGHVS; CDR2 reads FQNEAQ. The CDR3 region is CASSPRRQATYEQYF. CDR3 nucleotide sequence: TGTGCCAGCAGCCCCCGGCGACAGGCCACCTACGAGCAGTACTTC. The full variable domain, completed using reference TRBV7-8 and TRBJ2-7, is GAGVSQSPRYKVAKRGQDVALRCDPISGHVSLFWYQQALGQGPEFLTYFQNEAQLDKSGLPSDRFFAERPEGSVSTLKIQRTQQEDSAVYLCASSPRRQATYEQYFGPGTRLTVT.

The chain combines TRBV28 with TRBJ1-2, with D uncertain. Germline values: CDR1 MDHEN, CDR2 SYDVKM. This CDR3 comprises 12 residues. The V end was cut by 3 bases, the J end by 8 bases, with 10 bases between. The CDR3 DNA is TGTGCCAGCAGTTTTAATCCGTTAGGCTACACCTTC. As protein: CASSFNPLGYTF.

The genes are TRBV30 and TRBJ1-5, with TRBD1 as a possible D gene (5 bases). From germline, CDR1 is GTSNPN and CDR2 SVGIG (reference sequence). The CDR3 has 13 residues. V was cut by 3 bases and J by 3 bases, with 9 bases left in between. CDR3 in DNA: TGTGCCTGGAGCACAGGTTACAATCAGCCCCAGCATTTT. Encoded protein: CAWSTGYNQPQHF. The variable domain in full, with the rest retrieved from reference TRBV30 and TRBJ1-5, is SQTIHQWPATLVQPVGSPLSLECTVEGTSNPNLYWYRQAAGRGLQLLFYSVGIGQISSEVPQNLSASRPQDRQFILSSKKLLLSDSGFYLCAWSTGYNQPQHFGDGTRLSIL.

This clone occurred a few times. The V gene is TRBV6-5, the J gene TRBJ1-5; perhaps TRBD1 as D (5 bases). This CDR3 has 14 amino acids. Trimming shortened V by 4 bases and J by 5 bases, and 12 bases separated the two germline ends. The V gene's germline CDR1 is MNHEY and CDR2 SVGAGI. This CDR3 is CASSSGQDYQPQHF. In DNA, the CDR3 is TGTGCCAGCAGTTCCGGACAAGATTATCAGCCCCAGCATTTT.

This clone was observed a few times. This chain uses TRBV6-6 with TRBJ1-5, with D tentatively TRBD1 (6 bases). The CDR3 has 15 residues. From germline, CDR1 is MNHNY and CDR2 SVGAGI (reference sequence). Trimming pared 5 bases from V and 3 bases from J, leaving 14 bases between. This chain's CDR3 is CASSDDGTSNQPQHF. The CDR3 nucleotides are TGTGCCAGCAGTGACGACGGGACATCCAATCAGCCCCAGCATTTT.

In the case of this clone: One end of the junction is discordant with germline, which a read error may explain. This CDR3 is CASTNGGAYYF. The CDR3 coding sequence is TGTGCCAGCACCAACGGGGGGGCCTACTATTTC. The rearrangement links TRBV27 to TRBJ2-4; 8 nucleotides match TRBD2. This CDR3 region has 11 residues. The germline V gene has CDR1 MNHEY and CDR2 SMNVEV (reference sequence).

The chain carries TRBV21-1 and TRBJ1-5. TRBV21-1 is shown as a pseudogene. There are 15 residues in the CDR3. CDR3 loop: CASSKGGLSNQPQHF. The CDR3 DNA reads TGTGCCAGCAGCAAAGGTGGACTGAGCAATCAGCCCCAGCATTTT.

The rearrangement joins TRBV19 to TRBJ2-3, with no clear D. Trimming pared 3 bases from V and 1 base from J, leaving 14 bases between. The CDR3 extends over 16 amino acids. Germline V lookup: CDR1 LNHDA, CDR2 SQIVND (reference sequence). In DNA, the CDR3 is TGTGCCAGTAGTATTAGTCTAACTTACGGCACAGATACGCAGTATTTT. It specifies CASSISLTYGTDTQYF.

This clone was detected only a few times. The gene calls are TRBV28 and TRBJ2-1; D perhaps matches TRBD1 (6 bases). Per the germline V gene, CDR1 is MDHEN and CDR2 is SYDVKM. V lost 7 bases and J lost 5, with 9 bases in between. This CDR3 region has 12 residues. CDR3 in amino acids: CASNPGDNEQFF. CDR3 nucleotides: TGTGCCAGCAACCCAGGGGACAATGAGCAGTTCTTC.

This chain uses TRBV7-9 with TRBJ2-5, with a possible D match to TRBD2 (6 bases). The CDR3 totals 15 residues. Germline loops: CDR1 SEHNR, CDR2 FQNEAQ (reference sequence). The V end lost 5 bases, the J end lost 5 bases, and 18 bases lay between the germline ends. CDR3 residues: CASSRAEGFDETQYF. The DNA of the CDR3 is TGTGCCAGCAGCCGAGCGGAGGGTTTTGATGAGACCCAGTACTTC.

This chain links TRBV30 with TRBJ2-7, with 7 bases matching TRBD1. The CDR3 has 12 amino acids. Germline CDR1 is GTSNPN and CDR2 is SVGIG (reference sequence). Unmatched junction bases numbered 3, after V lost 7 bases and J lost 0 bases. The CDR3 DNA reads as TGTGCCTACCGGGACAGCTCCTACGAGCAGTACTTC. It encodes CAYRDSSYEQYF.

The chain combines TRBV30 with TRBJ2-7, with D unresolved. V was cut by 0 bases and J by 3 bases, with 12 bases left in between. The length of the CDR3 is 14 residues. Germline CDR1 GTSNPN, CDR2 SVGIG (reference sequence). The CDR3 is CAWSVQGAGYEQYF. The CDR3 DNA follows: TGTGCCTGGAGTGTACAAGGAGCCGGCTACGAGCAGTACTTC.

V is TRBV9 and J is TRBJ2-6; no firm D call. V lost 3 bases to trimming and J lost 0 bases, with 7 bases between them. The germline CDR1 and CDR2 sequences are SGDLS and YYNGEE. The CDR3 is made up of 15 amino acids. The CDR3 loop reads CASSGWSSGANVLTF. Here the CDR3 DNA reads TGTGCCAGCAGCGGATGGAGCTCTGGGGCCAACGTCCTGACTTTC.

This clone was detected only a few times. The chain links TRBV7-2 to TRBJ1-1; maybe TRBD1 (6 bases). The CDR3 has 11 residues. The V and J ends lost 4 bases and 8 bases respectively, with 8 bases between them. The germline V gene has CDR1 SGHTA and CDR2 FQGNSA. The DNA of the CDR3 is TGTGCCAGCAGCTCCGACAGGGAAGCTTTCTTT. Its protein is CASSSDREAFF.

The chain uses TRBV27 and TRBJ2-1; D remains unclear. The germline V and J ends were trimmed by 10 bases and 4 bases, with 5 bases remaining between them. Looked up from germline, CDR1 is MNHEY and CDR2 is SMNVEV (reference sequence). The CDR3 consists of 10 residues. The CDR3 is CAIGYNEQFF. The CDR3, as DNA: TGTGCCATCGGGTACAATGAGCAGTTCTTC.

This chain uses TRBV7-3 with TRBJ2-5; D is perhaps TRBD1 (6 bases). The CDR3 extends over 14 amino acids. Germline V gives CDR1 SGHTA, CDR2 FQGTGA. Trimming removed 1 base from V and 2 bases from J, with 8 bases in between. In DNA form, the CDR3 reads TGTGCCAGCAGCTTAAGGGGGCCTCAAGAGACCCAGTACTTC. It encodes CASSLRGPQETQYF.

The chain is built from TRBV30 and TRBJ2-5; 8 nucleotides align to TRBD2. Trimming removed 5 bases from V and 2 bases from J; junction bases left unmatched: 4. Germline V gene lookup returns CDR1 GTSNPN and CDR2 SVGIG (reference sequence). The CDR3 is 13 amino acids. CDR3 bases: TGTGCCTGGGGTCGGGGGGGGCAAGAGACCCAGTACTTC. Its translation: CAWGRGGQETQYF.

The chain uses TRBV6-4 and TRBJ2-7, with TRBD1 matching 9 bases. This CDR3 is built from 16 residues. Germline V gene sequence: CDR1 MRHNA, CDR2 SNTAGT. After removal of 0 bases from V and 0 bases from J, the junction contained 3 bases not matched to a gene. The CDR3, as DNA: TGTGCCAGCAGTGACTCGAGGGACAGGGTCTCCTACGAGCAGTACTTC. Its translation: CASSDSRDRVSYEQYF.

There are a few counts of this clone. The chain uses TRBV28 and TRBJ2-7; 8 bases agree with TRBD2. Germline assignment: CDR1 MDHEN and CDR2 SYDVKM. V shed 7 bases and J 4 bases; nucleotides not matched to a gene: 3. The CDR3 has 12 residues. The CDR3 sequence is CASKTSGYEQYF. DNA of the CDR3: TGTGCCAGCAAAACTAGCGGATACGAGCAGTACTTC.

This chain uses TRBV5-1 with TRBJ1-4; 9 bases line up with TRBD1. Germline V gene data show CDR1 as SGHRS and CDR2 as YFSETQ. J was trimmed by 7 bases and V by 4 bases; bases with no gene match: 8. This CDR3 is 15 amino acids long. CDR3 in DNA: TGCGCCAGCAGCAACGGACAGGGGAGTGCTGAAAAACTGTTTTTT. Its protein is CASSNGQGSAEKLFF.

This clone was picked up a small number of times. The rearrangement joins TRBV7-9 to TRBJ1-1, with TRBD1 identical over 11 bases. The V segment lost 4 bases and the J segment 6 bases; nucleotides outside the gene matches: 4. CDR1 SEHNR and CDR2 FQNEAQ come from the germline V gene (reference sequence). The CDR3 is 14 residues long. CDR3 coding DNA: TGTGCCAGCAGCTCTAGGACAGGGGGCCCTGAAGCTTTCTTT. It encodes CASSSRTGGPEAFF. The full variable domain, in which reference TRBV7-9 and TRBJ1-1 provide the parts outside the CDR3, is DTGVSQNPRHKITKRGQNVTFRCDPISEHNRLYWYRQTLGQGPEFLTYFQNEAQLEKSRLLSDRFSAERPKGSFSTLEIQRTEQGDSAMYLCASSSRTGGPEAFFGQGTRLTVV.

V gene TRBV30 combines with J gene TRBJ1-2; 9 bases are shared with TRBD1. Germline loops: CDR1 GTSNPN, CDR2 SVGIG (reference sequence). J lost 2 bases, V lost 3 bases, and 10 bases had no gene match. This CDR3 region has 16 residues. Written as DNA, the CDR3 is TGTGCCTGGAGCCGGGACAGGGCCCGCGGGAACTATGGCTACACCTTC. It translates to CAWSRDRARGNYGYTF. Filled out from reference TRBV30 and TRBJ1-2, the complete variable domain reads SQTIHQWPATLVQPVGSPLSLECTVEGTSNPNLYWYRQAAGRGLQLLFYSVGIGQISSEVPQNLSASRPQDRQFILSSKKLLLSDSGFYLCAWSRDRARGNYGYTFGSGTRLTVV.